The following is a TCR beta chain sequence with its context. Antigen specificity is unknown. The CDR3 runs to 13 residues. Germline-derived CDR1 and CDR2 are SGHDT and YYEEEE. The V gene lost 3 bases and the J gene lost 0 bases, with 6 bases spanning the gap. The data originate from a study of CD8+CD57+ T cells in acquired aplastic anemia. About the research overall: The study obtained an average of 3.2 ug of DNA from sorted CD4+ and CD8+ cells. Read counts for CD4+ cells (from healthy donors) averaged about 10.8 million.

According to the study, genomic DNA was the template for TCR beta VDJ and CDR3 profiling. TCRdb re-analysed the reads in MiXCR, keeping a single row per CDR3 protein. This table has about 150,000 distinct CDR3 sequences, more than 35% appearing once. Whole-study findings and limits: Overlapping CD8+ CDR3 repertoires of patients and controls contained under 30 shared sequences.

The rearrangement joins TRBV5-6 to TRBJ1-1; possible D gene TRBD1, 6 bases. The clonotype was recovered from a human donor in good health, serving as a control. Sequencing was performed on sorted CD4+, CD8+, or CD8+CD57+ T cells (not recorded which) from PBMCs. Here the CDR3 reads CASSWTVNTEAFF. Written as DNA, the CDR3 is TGTGCCAGCAGCTGGACAGTGAACACTGAAGCTTTCTTT.